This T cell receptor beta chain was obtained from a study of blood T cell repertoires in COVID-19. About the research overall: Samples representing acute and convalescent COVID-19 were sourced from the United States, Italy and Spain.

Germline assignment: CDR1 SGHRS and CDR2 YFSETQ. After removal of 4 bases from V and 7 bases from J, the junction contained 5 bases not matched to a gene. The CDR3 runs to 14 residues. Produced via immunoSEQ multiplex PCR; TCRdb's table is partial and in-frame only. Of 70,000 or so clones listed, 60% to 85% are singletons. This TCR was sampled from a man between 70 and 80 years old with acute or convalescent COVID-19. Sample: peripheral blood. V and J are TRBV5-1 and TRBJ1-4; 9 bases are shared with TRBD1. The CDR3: CASSIQGAGEKLFF. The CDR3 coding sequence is TGCGCCAGCAGCATACAGGGGGCGGGTGAAAAACTGTTTTTT. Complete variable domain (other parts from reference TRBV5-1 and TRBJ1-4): KAGVTQTPRYLIKTRGQQVTLSCSPISGHRSVSWYQQTPGQGLQFLFEYFSETQRNKGNFPGRFSGRQFSNSRSEMNVSTLELGDSALYLCASSIQGAGEKLFFGSGTQLSVL.